These 29 T cell receptor beta chains came from one sample sequenced in a study of T cells in Graves' hyperthyroidism and ophthalmopathy. It was RNA transcripts that yielded the amplified TCR beta CDR3 regions. First-round RT-PCR of the TCR CDR3 relied on the HTBI primer set. Using its own MiXCR run on the multiplex PCR reads, TCRdb lists one record per CDR3 protein. This table holds about 620,000 distinct CDR3 sequences, 15% to 20% found once. Sequences were obtained from blood. Receptor source: a woman in her twenties or thirties with Graves' hyperthyroidism.

This clonotype was observed a few times. The chain recombines TRBV20-1 with TRBJ2-1; 7 positions agree with TRBD2. Germline CDR1 and CDR2: DFQATT and SNEGSKA (reference sequence). The CDR3 loop spans 12 amino acids. CDR3 nucleotides: TGCAGCTTGGGAGGGAGGTACAATGAGCAGTTCTTC. Amino acids: CSLGGRYNEQFF.

The chain combines TRBV20-1 with TRBJ2-1; 13 bases are shared with TRBD2. With 7 bases clipped from V and 13 bases from J, the junction kept 13 bases outside the gene matches. CDR1 and CDR2 (germline): DFQATT, SNEGSKA (reference sequence). The CDR3 is made up of 14 amino acids. CDR3 amino acids: CSGIPGLAGVSQFF. DNA of the CDR3: TGCAGTGGCATCCCCGGACTAGCGGGAGTTAGTCAGTTCTTC.

This clonotype was found a few times. This chain connects TRBV20-1 to TRBJ2-7, with 8 positions matching TRBD2. CDR1 DFQATT and CDR2 SNEGSKA come from the germline V gene (reference sequence). The V gene end was trimmed by 2 bases and the J gene end by 6 bases; junction bases not matched to a gene: 3. The CDR3 spans 12 residues. The CDR3 reads CSARWAGGEQYF. The CDR3 DNA reads TGCAGTGCTAGATGGGCGGGGGGCGAGCAGTACTTC.

Ten or more counts support this clonotype. J is TRBJ2-7 and V is TRBV6-1; D is uncertain. Looked up from germline, CDR1 is MNHNS and CDR2 is SASEGT. Trimming pared 2 bases from V and 2 bases from J, leaving 10 bases between. The CDR3 spans 14 residues. DNA of the CDR3: TGTGCCAGCAGTGAACAACCTCAAGCCTACGAGCAGTACTTC. The encoded protein is CASSEQPQAYEQYF.

This clonotype appeared many times. CDR3 sequence: CASSAAGVTKNIQYF. For the CDR3, the DNA is TGTGCCAGCAGTGCAGCGGGAGTAACCAAAAACATTCAGTACTTC. The chain uses TRBV2 and TRBJ2-4; the match to TRBD2 covers 8 bases. V shed 4 bases and J 2 bases; nucleotides not matched to a gene: 4. The CDR3 runs to 15 residues. In germline, CDR1 is SNHLY, CDR2 FYNNEI.

This clonotype was observed at least ten times. The genes are TRBV7-2 and TRBJ2-1, with 8 nucleotides matching TRBD1. Germline V lookup: CDR1 SGHTA, CDR2 FQGNSA. The CDR3 extends over 16 amino acids. V was pared by 1 base and J by 7 bases, with 9 bases of the junction left unmatched. The DNA for the CDR3 is TGTGCCAGCAGCTTAGTGCCAGGGGGCGCAAAGAATGAGCAGTTCTTC. It yields the protein CASSLVPGGAKNEQFF.

This clonotype has ten or more counts. The chain carries TRBV28 and TRBJ1-2; maybe TRBD1 (5 bases). CDR1 and CDR2 from the germline V gene are MDHEN and SYDVKM. The CDR3 contains 13 residues. Trimming removed 4 bases from V and 4 bases from J, with 10 bases in between. The CDR3 spells CASSSGKGYGYTF. The CDR3 bases are TGTGCCAGCAGTTCAGGGAAGGGCTATGGCTACACCTTC.

The genes are TRBV19 and TRBJ2-1, with D uncertain. Germline lookup yields CDR1 LNHDA and CDR2 SQIVND (reference sequence). The germline V and J ends were trimmed by 3 bases and 6 bases, with 6 bases remaining between them. This CDR3 comprises 12 residues. The CDR3 is CASSISANEQFF. CDR3 coding DNA: TGTGCCAGTAGTATTTCTGCCAATGAGCAGTTCTTC.

This clonotype was seen repeatedly, ten times or more. The chain is built from TRBV2 and TRBJ2-3, with D maybe TRBD2 (5 bases). Germline values: CDR1 SNHLY, CDR2 FYNNEI. V was cut by 1 base and J by 4 bases, with 9 bases left in between. This CDR3 spans 14 amino acids. The CDR3 region is CASSEGLAPDTQYF. The CDR3 DNA reads TGTGCCAGCAGTGAAGGATTAGCGCCAGATACGCAGTATTTT.

This clonotype was seen a handful of times. The V and J genes are TRBV27 and TRBJ1-1; unclear D gene. The CDR3 spans 14 residues. Between the trimmed V and J ends, which lost 3 bases and 4 bases, there was a span of 12 bases. The germline V gene encodes CDR1 MNHEY and CDR2 SMNVEV (reference sequence). The CDR3 loop is CASSLVGVATEAFF. CDR3 bases: TGTGCCAGCAGTTTGGTTGGGGTGGCCACTGAAGCTTTCTTT.

This clonotype came up many times. The V and J genes are TRBV27 and TRBJ2-7; TRBD2 matches 7 bases. The V and J ends lost 5 bases and 7 bases, in that order; junction bases with no gene match: 11. Germline CDR1 is MNHEY and CDR2 is SMNVEV (reference sequence). This CDR3 is 14 amino acids long. This CDR3 reads CASSPGTGRSEQYF. The CDR3 DNA follows: TGTGCCAGCAGTCCCGGGACCGGGAGGAGTGAGCAGTACTTC.

V and J are TRBV4-1 and TRBJ2-3; D tentatively fits TRBD1 or TRBD2 (5 bases each). The CDR3 totals 16 residues. V was cut by 1 base and J by 3 bases, with 14 bases left in between. Germline V gene lookup returns CDR1 MGHRA and CDR2 YSYEKL. CDR3 nucleotide sequence: TGCGCCAGCAGCCAAGGCACGGGACCCTGGACAGATACGCAGTATTTT. Translation: CASSQGTGPWTDTQYF.

This clonotype was seen at least ten times. V and J are TRBV11-2 and TRBJ2-7; 9 bases fit TRBD1. The junction had 10 bases not matched to a gene; V was cut back by 4 bases and J by 6 bases. CDR1 is SGHAT, CDR2 FQNNGV, per germline. This CDR3 is built from 15 residues. In DNA, the CDR3 is TGTGCCAGCAGCTACGGACAGGGGATGTTTTCCGAGCAGTACTTC. Residues: CASSYGQGMFSEQYF.

The J gene is TRBJ2-5, the V gene TRBV6-2 or TRBV6-3; 12 nucleotides match TRBD2. Germline trimming cut 7 bases from V and 5 bases from J; bases unmatched to any gene: 5. The germline V gene has CDR1 MNHEY and CDR2 SVGEGT. The CDR3 length is 14 residues. CDR3 DNA: TGTGCCAGCAATCCACTAGCGGGAGGTGAGACCCAGTACTTC. This gives the protein CASNPLAGGETQYF.

This chain uses TRBV19 with TRBJ1-5, with D maybe TRBD1 (5 bases). V was cut by 10 bases and J by 0 bases, with 16 bases left in between. The germline V gene has CDR1 LNHDA and CDR2 SQIVND (reference sequence). The CDR3 is made up of 15 amino acids. The CDR3 spells CATVGTELSNQPQHF. CDR3 DNA: TGTGCCACAGTGGGGACCGAACTTAGCAATCAGCCCCAGCATTTT.

This clonotype was seen at least ten times. The CDR3 reads CSASPTLILDTEAFF. The CDR3 nucleotides read TGCAGTGCTAGCCCGACCCTGATCTTGGACACTGAAGCTTTCTTT. The chain recombines TRBV20-1 with TRBJ1-1; no firm D call. The CDR3 is made up of 15 amino acids. V lost 3 bases, J lost 3 bases, and 17 bases lay in between. Looked up from germline, CDR1 is DFQATT and CDR2 is SNEGSKA (reference sequence).

In this sample, this clonotype turned up many times. V usage is TRBV7-2 and J usage is TRBJ2-3; D is possibly TRBD2 (6 bases). Trimming stripped 7 bases from V and 0 bases from J, with 14 bases between. This CDR3 region has 15 residues. Per germline, CDR1 SGHTA and CDR2 FQGNSA. CDR3 loop: CASISTGTSTDTQYF. CDR3 coding DNA: TGTGCCAGCATATCAACCGGGACTAGCACAGATACGCAGTATTTT.

This clonotype was seen a handful of times. This chain links TRBV20-1 with TRBJ2-7; 10 positions match TRBD2. V was pared by 7 bases and J by 4 bases, with 7 bases of the junction left unmatched. Germline CDR1 and CDR2: DFQATT and SNEGSKA (reference sequence). CDR3 size: 13 residues. Here the CDR3 DNA reads TGCAGTGTCCCTAGCGGGAGCGCATACGAGCAGTACTTC. Translation: CSVPSGSAYEQYF.

This chain uses TRBV27 with TRBJ2-2; D ambiguous. The V end lost 1 base, the J end lost 4 bases, and 13 bases lay between the germline ends. CDR1 and CDR2 (germline): MNHEY, SMNVEV (reference sequence). The CDR3 has 16 residues. The CDR3 is CASSLLKGSGTGELFF. CDR3 DNA sequence: TGTGCCAGCAGTTTATTGAAGGGTTCGGGCACCGGGGAGCTGTTTTTT.

This chain connects TRBV9 to TRBJ2-2; weak D call: TRBD2 (6 bases). V shed 6 bases and J shed 8 bases, with 14 bases lying between them. CDR3 length: 13 residues. Germline V CDR1 and CDR2: SGDLS, YYNGEE. The CDR3 region has the DNA TGTGCCAGCAACTCGGAGGGGCTTGGGGAGCTGTTTTTT. As protein: CASNSEGLGELFF.

This clonotype has at least ten counts. This chain uses TRBV7-3 with TRBJ2-1, with 7 bases matching TRBD2. J lost 8 bases, V lost 0 bases, and 10 bases had no gene match. The CDR3 loop spans 16 amino acids. The germline gives CDR1 SGHTA, CDR2 FQGTGA. CDR3 region: CASSLTGLVTGDEQFF. CDR3 in DNA: TGTGCCAGCAGCTTAACCGGACTAGTGACGGGCGATGAGCAGTTCTTC.

This clonotype was recorded at least ten times. The rearrangement uses TRBV27 and TRBJ2-1; no clear D gene. Germline-derived CDR1 and CDR2 are MNHEY and SMNVEV (reference sequence). Trimming stripped 6 bases from V and 1 base from J, with 16 bases between. There are 16 residues in the CDR3. CDR3 bases: TGTGCCAGCAGACGAGTTACGGGTCATTCCTACAATGAGCAGTTCTTC. Amino acids: CASRRVTGHSYNEQFF.

The sample holds a few counts of this clonotype. The chain combines TRBV6-2 or TRBV6-3 with TRBJ1-5, with 8 bases aligning to TRBD1. The V segment lost 6 bases and the J segment 0 bases; nucleotides outside the gene matches: 10. CDR3 length: 17 residues. Germline assignment: CDR1 MNHEY and CDR2 SVGEGT. CDR3 coding DNA: TGTGCCAGCAGACGGACAGGGAGAGTTCGTAGCAATCAGCCCCAGCATTTT. Translated: CASRRTGRVRSNQPQHF.

This clonotype was counted at least ten times. The V and J genes are TRBV2 and TRBJ2-5; TRBD2 agrees at 7 bases. With V trimmed by 4 bases and J by 5 bases, 4 bases remained unmatched. This CDR3 spans 13 amino acids. CDR1 is SNHLY and CDR2 is FYNNEI in the germline V gene. CDR3 sequence: CASSVGEGETQYF. The DNA of the CDR3 is TGTGCCAGCAGTGTTGGGGAGGGGGAGACCCAGTACTTC. The full variable domain, rest sourced from reference TRBV2 and TRBJ2-5, is EPEVTQTPSHQVTQMGQEVILRCVPISNHLYFYWYRQILGQKVEFLVSFYNNEISEKSEIFDDQFSVERPDGSNFTLKIRSTKLEDSAMYFCASSVGEGETQYFGPGTRLLVL.

This chain connects TRBV19 to TRBJ2-3; TRBD1 matches 8 bases. Trimming cost V 6 bases and J 5 bases; bases outside gene matches: 16. The CDR3 loop spans 17 amino acids. CDR1 and CDR2 from the germline V gene are LNHDA and SQIVND (reference sequence). The CDR3 loop is CASSHERQGAWGDTQYF. CDR3 sequence (DNA): TGTGCCAGTAGCCATGAACGTCAGGGGGCATGGGGAGATACGCAGTATTTT.

This clonotype was observed many times. This chain links TRBV2 with TRBJ2-6, with D possibly TRBD1 on 6 matching bases. This CDR3 comprises 17 residues. The germline gives CDR1 SNHLY, CDR2 FYNNEI. Between the trimmed V and J ends, which lost 6 bases and 7 bases, there was a span of 22 bases. The CDR3 loop reads CASSGDNLHSFANVLTF. The CDR3 region has the DNA TGTGCCAGCAGCGGGGACAATCTTCACTCTTTCGCCAACGTCCTGACTTTC.

This clonotype was counted between two and nine times. Here the CDR3 reads CASNGPPDEQFF. The CDR3 DNA reads TGTGCCAGCAACGGACCGCCGGATGAGCAGTTCTTC. The chain links TRBV6-5 to TRBJ2-1, with D unresolved. This CDR3 is built from 12 residues. CDR1 and CDR2 (germline): MNHEY, SVGAGI. V lost 7 bases and J 8 bases, leaving 12 bases between the germline ends.

This chain uses TRBV10-3 with TRBJ1-6; D ambiguous. The CDR3 spans 13 residues. V was cut by 6 bases and J by 5 bases, with 8 bases left in between. The germline gives CDR1 ENHRY, CDR2 SYGVKD. The CDR3 is CAIRAVDNSPLHF. CDR3 nucleotides: TGTGCCATCAGGGCGGTAGATAATTCACCCCTCCACTTT.

Concerning this clonotype: Mismatch with germline at one junction end may stem from a read error. This chain connects TRBV10-3 to TRBJ1-2; the D gene is possibly TRBD1 (6 bases). Germline CDR1 is ENHRY and CDR2 is SYGVKD. The CDR3 contains 11 residues. The CDR3 spells CASSTGTRYTF. CDR3 sequence (DNA): TGCGCCAGCAGTACAGGGACTCGCTACACCTTC.